This T cell receptor (delta chain) was sequenced in a study of gamma-delta T cells after stem cell transplantation. TCRdb repeated clone calling on the RT-PCR reads with CATT. The sample shows around 1,500 delta-chain clones, about 47% of them seen only once. There are 20 residues in the CDR3. Germline CDR1 reads GEAIGNYY; CDR2 reads EKD. Points on this clone: This sequence is one base from a far larger clone and is likely a read error. This same CDR3 is encoded by further DNA sequences in the sample.

This TCR was recovered from a human donor. It is not recorded whose cells these are; they may come from a transplant donor. The sequenced material came from gamma-delta T cells. J is TRDJ3 and V is TRDV2; 13 bases fit TRDD3. This CDR3 reads CACDTVLGDTSSWDTRQMFF. The CDR3 DNA reads as TGCGCCTGTGACACCGTACTGGGGGATACGAGCTCCTGGGACACCCGACAGATGTTTTTC.